This T cell receptor (beta chain) appears in the sequencing data of a study of graft-versus-host responses after intestinal transplantation (dated by TCRdb to about 2021). Some background on the complete study: The transplants that recipients received were multivisceral, liver-intestinal, or isolated intestinal. All recipients received anti-thymocyte globulin induction followed by maintenance tacrolimus and steroids for three to four years. A cohort of 24 intestinal transplant recipients, including one retransplant, was enrolled, and 3 patients lacking pretransplant specimens were excluded. Graft-versus-host and host-versus-graft alloreactive T cell clones were tracked in the graft, circulation and bone marrow after intestinal transplantation using bulk TCR-beta CDR3 sequencing. Samples from a few later patients were sequenced in-house on an Illumina MiSeq with MiXCR processing rather than by the commercial service. Donor T cell macrochimerism was defined as a peak of at least 4% donor T cells among recipient peripheral blood mononuclear cells. Alloreactive clones were identified by sequencing pre-transplant mixed lymphocyte reaction products and comparing these products with unstimulated pre-transplant donor and recipient T cells.

The receptor library was made with the immunoSEQ multiplex PCR assay. In most patients, genomic DNA was isolated using the Qiagen DNeasy Blood and Tissue Kit and sent frozen to Adaptive Biotechnologies for TCR sequencing. Adaptive Biotechnologies carried out high-throughput TCR-beta CDR3 sequencing of genomic DNA for most patients. Per the source publication's procedure: TCR sequencing data for 15 to 20 patients were retrieved from Adaptive's ImmunoSEQ software; three other patients were processed with MiXCR and VDJtools. To correct CD4 versus CD8 sorting errors, any sequence found in both subsets at a frequency ratio below 5:1 was removed. CDR3 nucleotide sequences shared between donor and recipient were removed because their origin could not be assigned. To count as alloreactive, a clone needed at least 2-fold expansion over unstimulated cells and a minimum CFSE-low frequency of 0.002% (template counts) or 0.001% (read counts). Mappable clones were those detected in sequenced pre-transplant spleen, lymph node, or MLR CFSE-low populations of the donor or recipient. Cumulative frequency of alloreactive clones was calculated as a percentage of all sequences weighted by copy number. Here the immuneACCESS table is served through TCRdb, limited to in-frame sequences with V and J called. Missing clones are a known gap in these copies; in checked studies unresolved V genes cover under half, and the rest lacks a known reason. The V and J calls and clone size are taken from that table; D and trimming were inferred from the DNA. The sample profile shows fewer than 95,000 clones; less than 95% of them were found once. The biggest ten clones account for around 0.38% of the sample.

To note about this clone: The antigen it recognizes is unknown. Per-nucleotide qualities are absent, and no much larger clonotype sits a single base away.

The time point label for this specimen denotes: cells obtained before transplantation from donor or recipient. CD3+CD4+ and CD3+CD8+ populations were FACS-sorted from unstimulated pre-transplant donor and recipient cells taken from spleen or lymph nodes. Inclusive of the bounding cysteine and phenylalanine, the CDR3 is 14 residues long. Solely the CDR3 DNA is kept, with 42 bases framed from the first base. The junction carries 15 bases between V and J, which are trimmed by 4 bases and 8 bases respectively. Via the germline V gene, CDR1 is SGHDT and CDR2 YYEEEE. General findings and caveats noted by the study authors: GvH clones were detected in recipient bone marrow, and some of these GvH clones were observed earlier in ileal mucosa or blood, consistent with an intestinal mucosal origin. Conclusions were limited by the relatively low number and heterogeneity of intestinal transplant patients. Peak levels of circulating GvH clones were associated with declines in HvG clones early after transplant. In patients with donor T cell macrochimerism, the allografts had high GvH to HvG T cell clonal ratios.

Sample: unstimulated CD8+ T cells sorted from spleen or lymph node cells, taken before transplant. This clonotype was sampled from a human donor who was the organ donor for an intestinal transplant. The V gene is TRBV5-6 and the J gene is TRBJ1-4; the D gene is perhaps TRBD1, on 6 matching bases. The nucleotide sequence is given as TGTGCCAGCAGCCGGAACGGGGGGGGCGAAAAACTGTTTTTT. It specifies CASSRNGGGEKLFF.